These 8 T cell receptor beta chains were all obtained from the same sample, sequenced in a study of CD8 T cells in Susac syndrome. The authors reverse transcribed roughly 0.5 to 1 ug RNA with random hexamers. TCRdb recomputed calls from the immunoSEQ multiplex PCR reads with MiXCR, one row per CDR3 protein. The sample holds 100,000 or so distinct CDR3 sequences, around 92% seen once. Sequences were obtained from CD8+ T cells from PBMCs. Every receptor here comes from a human donor in good health.

In its sample, this clonotype was seen once. The rearrangement joins TRBV19 to TRBJ1-1, with a tentative D call TRBD1 (6 bases). V lost 2 bases and J 3 bases, leaving 13 bases between the germline ends. Germline V CDR1 and CDR2: LNHDA, SQIVND (reference sequence). The length of the CDR3 is 15 residues. The CDR3 DNA reads TGTGCCAGTAGTATACGGGGGGCGTCGGACACTGAAGCTTTCTTT. Translated: CASSIRGASDTEAFF.

The CDR3 loop is CASSFQGGGPQHF. The DNA of the CDR3 is TGTGCCAGCAGCTTTCAGGGGGGCGGGCCCCAGCATTTT. The gene calls are TRBV7-2 and TRBJ1-5; 7 nucleotides line up with TRBD1. J gave up 9 bases and V 3 bases, and 5 bases lay outside the gene matches. The germline gives CDR1 SGHTA, CDR2 FQGNSA. The CDR3 sequence is 13 residues long.

The V and J genes are TRBV29-1 and TRBJ2-1; 9 positions agree with TRBD2. The J segment lost 8 bases and the V segment lost 4 bases, leaving 15 bases of the junction unmatched. Germline V gene data show CDR1 as SQVTM and CDR2 as ANQGSEA. The CDR3 has 16 residues. As DNA, the CDR3 is TGCAGCGTTGCCCTCGGTGGCGGGAGGGCCTCCTATGAGCAGTTCTTC. Translation gives CSVALGGGRASYEQFF.

The rearrangement joins TRBV6-2 or TRBV6-3 to TRBJ2-1; TRBD2 matches 10 bases. The CDR3 runs to 16 residues. Germline V CDR1 and CDR2: MNHEY, SVGEGT. J lost 9 bases, V lost 7 bases, and 15 bases had no gene match. CDR3 sequence (DNA): TGTGCCAGCACCCCACTATCCGGGACTAGCGTTGCTGAGCAGTTCTTC. This translates into CASTPLSGTSVAEQFF.

This clonotype occurred a few times. This chain uses TRBV7-2 with TRBJ2-7; D uncertain. This CDR3 has 13 amino acids. Trimming left V 1 base short and J 3 bases short, with 7 bases between. Germline V CDR1 and CDR2: SGHTA, FQGNSA. The CDR3 region is CASSLGGLYEQYF. CDR3 nucleotides: TGTGCCAGCAGCTTAGGGGGTCTCTACGAGCAGTACTTC.

The chain uses TRBV27 and TRBJ1-1, with 9 bases matching TRBD1. This CDR3 region has 15 residues. Germline lookup yields CDR1 MNHEY and CDR2 SMNVEV (reference sequence). V was pared by 0 bases and J by 1 base, with 0 bases of the junction left unmatched. The CDR3 reads CASSLSTGGNTEAFF. CDR3 bases: TGTGCCAGCAGTTTATCGACAGGGGGGAACACTGAAGCTTTCTTT.

V gene TRBV29-1 combines with J gene TRBJ2-7, with D possibly matching TRBD1 (6 bases). Per the germline V gene, CDR1 is SQVTM and CDR2 is ANQGSEA. Trimming removed 7 bases at V and 7 bases at J, with 20 bases between. This CDR3 comprises 13 residues. CDR3 protein: CSAWTDGRREQYF. CDR3 nucleotides: TGCAGCGCTTGGACAGACGGGCGTCGGGAGCAGTACTTC.

This chain connects TRBV5-6 to TRBJ2-2; D possibly corresponds to TRBD1 (6 bases). CDR3 length: 14 amino acids. V shed 3 bases and J shed 9 bases, with 15 bases lying between them. CDR1 is SGHDT and CDR2 is YYEEEE in the germline V gene. CDR3 amino acids: CASSSPQGSRELFF. Here the CDR3 DNA reads TGTGCCAGCAGCTCGCCACAGGGCTCCCGGGAGCTGTTTTTT.